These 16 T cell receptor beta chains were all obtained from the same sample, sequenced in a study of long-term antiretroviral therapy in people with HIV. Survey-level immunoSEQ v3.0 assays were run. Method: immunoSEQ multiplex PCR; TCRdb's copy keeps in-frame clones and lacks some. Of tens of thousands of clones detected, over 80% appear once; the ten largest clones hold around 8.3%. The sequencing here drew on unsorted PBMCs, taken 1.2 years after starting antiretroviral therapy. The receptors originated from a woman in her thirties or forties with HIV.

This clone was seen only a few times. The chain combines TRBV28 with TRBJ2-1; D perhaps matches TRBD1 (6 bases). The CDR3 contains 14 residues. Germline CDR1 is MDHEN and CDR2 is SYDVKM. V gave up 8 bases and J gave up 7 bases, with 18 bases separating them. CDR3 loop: CASAGKGDINEQFF. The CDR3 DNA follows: TGTGCCAGCGCTGGGAAGGGGGATATTAATGAGCAGTTCTTC.

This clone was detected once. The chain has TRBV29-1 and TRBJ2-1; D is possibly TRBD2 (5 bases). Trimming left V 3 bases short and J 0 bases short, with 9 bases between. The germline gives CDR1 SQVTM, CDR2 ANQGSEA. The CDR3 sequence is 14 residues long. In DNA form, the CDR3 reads TGCAGCGTTGATCCGGGAAGCTCCTACAATGAGCAGTTCTTC. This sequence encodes CSVDPGSSYNEQFF.

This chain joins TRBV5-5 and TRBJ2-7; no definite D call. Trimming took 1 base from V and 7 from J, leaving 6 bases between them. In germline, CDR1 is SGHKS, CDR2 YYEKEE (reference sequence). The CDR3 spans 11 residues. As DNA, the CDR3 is TGTGCCAGCAGCTTGCGTAGAGAGCAGTACTTC. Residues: CASSLRREQYF.

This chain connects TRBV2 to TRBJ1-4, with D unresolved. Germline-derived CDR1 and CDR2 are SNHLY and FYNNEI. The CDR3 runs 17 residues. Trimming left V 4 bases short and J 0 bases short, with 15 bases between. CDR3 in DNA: TGTGCCAGCAGTGGGGAGAGGTCCGGCGCAACTAATGAAAAACTGTTTTTT. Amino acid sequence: CASSGERSGATNEKLFF.

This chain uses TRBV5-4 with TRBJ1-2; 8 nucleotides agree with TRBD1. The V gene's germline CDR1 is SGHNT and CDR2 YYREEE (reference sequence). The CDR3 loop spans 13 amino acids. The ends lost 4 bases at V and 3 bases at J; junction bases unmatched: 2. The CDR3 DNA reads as TGTGCCAGCAGCCAGGGACAGGACTATGGCTACACCTTC. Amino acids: CASSQGQDYGYTF.

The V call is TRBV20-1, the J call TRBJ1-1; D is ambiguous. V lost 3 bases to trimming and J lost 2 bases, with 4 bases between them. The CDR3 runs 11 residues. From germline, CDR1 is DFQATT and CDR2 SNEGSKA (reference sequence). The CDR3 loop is CSASANTEAFF. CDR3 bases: TGCAGTGCTAGTGCAAACACTGAAGCTTTCTTT.

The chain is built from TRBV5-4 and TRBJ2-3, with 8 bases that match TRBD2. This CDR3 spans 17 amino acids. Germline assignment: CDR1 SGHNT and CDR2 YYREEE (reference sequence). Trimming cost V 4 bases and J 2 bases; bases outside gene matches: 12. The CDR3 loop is CASSALRVSGATDTQYF. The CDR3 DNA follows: TGTGCCAGCAGCGCACTTAGGGTTAGCGGGGCCACAGATACGCAGTATTTT.

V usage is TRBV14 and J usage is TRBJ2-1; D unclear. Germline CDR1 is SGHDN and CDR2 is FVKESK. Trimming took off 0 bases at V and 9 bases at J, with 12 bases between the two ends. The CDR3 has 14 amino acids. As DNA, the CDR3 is TGTGCCAGCAGCCAAGAGGCCCGGACGGCTGAGCAGTTCTTC. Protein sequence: CASSQEARTAEQFF.

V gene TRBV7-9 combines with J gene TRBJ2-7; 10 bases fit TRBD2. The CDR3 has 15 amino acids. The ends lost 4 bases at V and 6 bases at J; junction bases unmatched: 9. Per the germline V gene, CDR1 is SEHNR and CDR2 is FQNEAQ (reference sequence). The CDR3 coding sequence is TGTGCCAGCAGCTCCTTACTAGCGGGGTCCGCCGAGCAGTACTTC. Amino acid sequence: CASSSLLAGSAEQYF.

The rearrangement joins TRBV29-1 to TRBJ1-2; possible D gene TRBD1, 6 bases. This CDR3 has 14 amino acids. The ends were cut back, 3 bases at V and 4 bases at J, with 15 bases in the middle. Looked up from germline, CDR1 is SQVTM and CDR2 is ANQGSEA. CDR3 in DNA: TGCAGCGTTGATGTCGGGGGCTCGAGCTATGGCTACACCTTC. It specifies CSVDVGGSSYGYTF.

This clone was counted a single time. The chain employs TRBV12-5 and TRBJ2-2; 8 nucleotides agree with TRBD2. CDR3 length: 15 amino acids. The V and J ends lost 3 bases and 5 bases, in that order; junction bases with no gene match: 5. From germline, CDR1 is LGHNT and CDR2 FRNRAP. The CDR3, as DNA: TGTGCTAGTGGTTTCGTGGCTAGCGGGACCGGGGAGCTGTTTTTT. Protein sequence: CASGFVASGTGELFF. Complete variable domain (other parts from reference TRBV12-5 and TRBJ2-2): DARVTQTPRHKVTEMGQEVTMRCQPILGHNTVFWYRQTMMQGLELLAYFRNRAPLDDSGMPKDRFSAEMPDATLATLKIQPSEPRDSAVYFCASGFVASGTGELFFGEGSRLTVL.

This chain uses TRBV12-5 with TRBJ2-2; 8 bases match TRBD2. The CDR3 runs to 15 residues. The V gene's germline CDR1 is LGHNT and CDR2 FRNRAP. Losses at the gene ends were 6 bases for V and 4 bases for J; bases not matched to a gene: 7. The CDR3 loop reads CASGALAGTTGELFF. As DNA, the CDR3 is TGTGCTAGTGGAGCCCTAGCGGGTACCACCGGGGAGCTGTTTTTT.

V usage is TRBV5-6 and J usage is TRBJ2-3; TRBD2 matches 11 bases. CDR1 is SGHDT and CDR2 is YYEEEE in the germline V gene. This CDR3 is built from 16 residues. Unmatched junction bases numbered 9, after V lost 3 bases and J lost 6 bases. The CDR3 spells CASSSSSGRPSDTQYF. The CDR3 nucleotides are TGTGCCAGCAGCTCCTCTAGCGGGAGGCCGTCCGATACGCAGTATTTT. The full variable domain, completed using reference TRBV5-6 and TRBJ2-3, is DAGVTQSPTHLIKTRGQQVTLRCSPKSGHDTVSWYQQALGQGPQFIFQYYEEEERQRGNFPDRFSGHQFPNYSSELNVNALLLGDSALYLCASSSSSGRPSDTQYFGPGTRLTVL.

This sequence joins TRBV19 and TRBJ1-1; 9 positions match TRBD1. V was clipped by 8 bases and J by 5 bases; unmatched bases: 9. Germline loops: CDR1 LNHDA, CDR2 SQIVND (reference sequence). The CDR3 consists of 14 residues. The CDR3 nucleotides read TGTGCCAGTGAAACCGGGACAGGGCGGACTGAAGCTTTCTTT. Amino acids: CASETGTGRTEAFF. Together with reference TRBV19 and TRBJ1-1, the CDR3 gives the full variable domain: DGGITQSPKYLFRKEGQNVTLSCEQNLNHDAMYWYRQDPGQGLRLIYYSQIVNDFQKGDIAEGYSVSREKKESFPLTVTSAQKNPTAFYLCASETGTGRTEAFFGQGTRLTVV.

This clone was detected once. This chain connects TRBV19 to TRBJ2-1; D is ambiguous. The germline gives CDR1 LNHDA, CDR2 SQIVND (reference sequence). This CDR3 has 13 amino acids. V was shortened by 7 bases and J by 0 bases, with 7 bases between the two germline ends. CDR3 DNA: TGTGCCAGTACGAGAAGCTCCTACAATGAGCAGTTCTTC. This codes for CASTRSSYNEQFF.

CDR3 residues: CASTTRDRLNTEAFF. The CDR3 DNA reads TGTGCCAGTACCACAAGGGACAGATTGAACACTGAAGCTTTCTTT. This chain connects TRBV19 to TRBJ1-1, with 7 bases matching TRBD1. The length of the CDR3 is 15 residues. The germline gives CDR1 LNHDA, CDR2 SQIVND (reference sequence). V dropped 7 bases and J dropped 0; count of bases not matched to a gene: 8.